These T cell receptor beta chains were read from a single sample in a study of cytomegalovirus exposure and HLA in healthy donors. Generated by immunoSEQ multiplex PCR, the TCRdb table keeps only in-frame clones and is missing some. The repertoire holds 180,000 or so clones, with over 75% as singletons. The source material was PBMCs. These receptors were collected from a man between 40 and 49 years old in good health and CMV-seropositive. Each CDR3 is given with its conserved first and last residue. Each record gives: CDR3 protein, CDR3 DNA, D gene, V gene, clone size, J gene. The D gene is left open where the match is weak. Size values are once, few and many counts, or a class for expanded clones, and some rows have none.

CDR3aa: CASSHPGGRRSPLHF
CDR3nt: TGTGCCAGCAGTCATCCAGGGGGACGAAGGTCACCCCTCCACTTT
d_gene: TRBD1
v_gene: TRBV2
abundance: NA
j_gene: TRBJ1-6

CDR3aa: CASSRGLAGDTGELFF
CDR3nt: TGCGCCAGCAGCCGGGGACTAGCGGGAGACACCGGGGAGCTGTTTTTT
d_gene: TRBD2
v_gene: TRBV5-1
abundance: NA
j_gene: TRBJ2-2

CDR3aa: CATFFSGSYEQYF
CDR3nt: TGTGCCACCTTTTTCTCGGGTTCCTACGAGCAGTACTTC
d_gene: NA
v_gene: TRBV10-3
abundance: NA
j_gene: TRBJ2-7

CDR3aa: CASRGGRGYNEQFF
CDR3nt: TGTGCCAGCAGGGGCGGGAGGGGCTACAATGAGCAGTTCTTC
d_gene: TRBD2
v_gene: TRBV6-5
abundance: NA
j_gene: TRBJ2-1

CDR3aa: CASSQGASGEQYF
CDR3nt: TGTGCCAGCAGTCAGGGGGCATCGGGCGAGCAGTACTTC
d_gene: TRBD1
v_gene: TRBV6-5
abundance: NA
j_gene: TRBJ2-7

CDR3aa: CASSLTGYSYEQYF
CDR3nt: TGTGCCAGCAGTTTAACCGGGTACTCCTACGAGCAGTACTTC
d_gene: NA
v_gene: TRBV28
abundance: NA
j_gene: TRBJ2-7

CDR3aa: CASSSLDTTDTQYF
CDR3nt: TGTGCCAGCTCATCACTCGACACCACAGATACGCAGTATTTT
d_gene: NA
v_gene: TRBV18
abundance: NA
j_gene: TRBJ2-3

CDR3aa: CASGLDGTGEYF
CDR3nt: TGTGCTAGTGGTTTGGACGGGACAGGGGAGTACTTC
d_gene: TRBD1
v_gene: TRBV12-5
abundance: NA
j_gene: TRBJ2-7

CDR3aa: CASSDHPGSYEQYF
CDR3nt: TGTGCCAGCAGTGACCACCCGGGGTCCTACGAGCAGTACTTC
d_gene: NA
v_gene: TRBV6-1
abundance: NA
j_gene: TRBJ2-7

CDR3aa: CASSQDPGSSIDTQYF
CDR3nt: TGCGCCAGCAGCCAAGATCCGGGGTCGTCCATAGATACGCAGTATTTT
d_gene: NA
v_gene: TRBV4-1
abundance: NA
j_gene: TRBJ2-3

CDR3aa: CALSRGAGNTIYF
CDR3nt: TGTGCTCTCTCGCGGGGTGCTGGAAACACCATATATTTT
d_gene: NA
v_gene: TRBV30
abundance: NA
j_gene: TRBJ1-3

CDR3aa: CASSFAGQGNYGYTF
CDR3nt: TGTGCCAGCAGTTTTGCAGGACAGGGGAACTATGGCTACACCTTC
d_gene: TRBD1
v_gene: TRBV27
abundance: NA
j_gene: TRBJ1-2

CDR3aa: CASSLQGSSYNEQFF
CDR3nt: TGTGCCAGCAGCTTACAGGGTAGCTCCTACAATGAGCAGTTCTTC
d_gene: NA
v_gene: TRBV7-7
abundance: NA
j_gene: TRBJ2-1

CDR3aa: CASSEAGVGNQPQHF
CDR3nt: TGTGCCAGCAGTGAGGCGGGGGTGGGCAATCAGCCCCAGCATTTT
d_gene: NA
v_gene: TRBV2
abundance: NA
j_gene: TRBJ1-5

CDR3aa: CASSEAGQGLQPQHF
CDR3nt: TGTGCCAGCAGTGAAGCGGGGCAGGGGCTTCAGCCCCAGCATTTT
d_gene: NA
v_gene: TRBV2
abundance: NA
j_gene: TRBJ1-5

CDR3aa: CATSGQGMSGTQYF
CDR3nt: TGTGCCACCAGTGGACAGGGTATGTCCGGGACCCAGTACTTC
d_gene: TRBD1
v_gene: TRBV15
abundance: NA
j_gene: TRBJ2-5

CDR3aa: CASRPGTSYEQYF
CDR3nt: TGTGCCAGCAGACCGGGGACTAGCTACGAGCAGTACTTC
d_gene: TRBD2
v_gene: TRBV6-6
abundance: NA
j_gene: TRBJ2-7

CDR3aa: CASSEGTGGTYGYTF
CDR3nt: TGTGCCAGCAGTGAGGGTACGGGGGGGACCTATGGCTACACCTTC
d_gene: NA
v_gene: TRBV6-1
abundance: NA
j_gene: TRBJ1-2

CDR3aa: CATSRAPSGRETQYF
CDR3nt: TGTGCCACCAGCAGAGCACCTAGCGGGAGAGAGACCCAGTACTTC
d_gene: TRBD2
v_gene: TRBV15
abundance: few
j_gene: TRBJ2-5

CDR3aa: CASSRRPGSNTGELFF
CDR3nt: TGTGCCAGCAGCCGCCGTCCAGGCTCGAACACCGGGGAGCTGTTTTTT
d_gene: NA
v_gene: TRBV7-8
abundance: NA
j_gene: TRBJ2-2

CDR3aa: CASSQEGLSGANGLTF
CDR3nt: TGCGCCAGCAGCCAAGAGGGCCTCTCTGGGGCCAACGGCCTGACTTTC
d_gene: NA
v_gene: TRBV4-1
abundance: NA
j_gene: TRBJ2-6

CDR3aa: CASSPRQGPDTQYF
CDR3nt: TGTGCCAGCAGCCCCCGACAGGGGCCGGATACGCAGTATTTT
d_gene: TRBD1
v_gene: TRBV7-2
abundance: NA
j_gene: TRBJ2-3

CDR3aa: CASSFPRGAIDSGYTF
CDR3nt: TGTGCCAGCAGCTTCCCCCGGGGGGCTATAGACTCTGGCTACACCTTC
d_gene: NA
v_gene: TRBV7-9
abundance: once
j_gene: TRBJ1-2

CDR3aa: CASTPGTGLVEQYF
CDR3nt: TGTGCCAGCACCCCCGGGACTGGTCTGGTCGAGCAGTACTTC
d_gene: NA
v_gene: TRBV2
abundance: NA
j_gene: TRBJ2-7

CDR3aa: CASSLGGTTYEQYF
CDR3nt: TGCGCCAGCAGCTTGGGGGGCACTACCTACGAGCAGTACTTC
d_gene: NA
v_gene: TRBV5-1
abundance: NA
j_gene: TRBJ2-7

CDR3aa: CASSSGTSAANEQFF
CDR3nt: TGTGCCAGCAGCTCCGGGACTAGCGCTGCCAATGAGCAGTTCTTC
d_gene: TRBD2
v_gene: TRBV7-9
abundance: NA
j_gene: TRBJ2-1

CDR3aa: CASSERGGPVEGYEQYF
CDR3nt: TGTGCCAGCAGTGAGAGGGGAGGCCCAGTAGAGGGGTACGAGCAGTACTTC
d_gene: NA
v_gene: TRBV6-1
abundance: NA
j_gene: TRBJ2-7

CDR3aa: CASSSSVSGFTYEQYF
CDR3nt: TGTGCCAGCAGCTCCTCCGTGAGCGGGTTCACCTACGAGCAGTACTTC
d_gene: NA
v_gene: TRBV7-2
abundance: NA
j_gene: TRBJ2-7

CDR3aa: CASKASGSYNEQFF
CDR3nt: TGTGCCAGCAAAGCTAGCGGATCCTACAATGAGCAGTTCTTC
d_gene: TRBD2
v_gene: TRBV25-1
abundance: NA
j_gene: TRBJ2-1

CDR3aa: CASRGQGEPYNEQFF
CDR3nt: TGTGCCAGCAGGGGACAGGGAGAACCCTACAATGAGCAGTTCTTC
d_gene: TRBD1
v_gene: TRBV5-6
abundance: NA
j_gene: TRBJ2-1

CDR3aa: CASRTGSNQPQHF
CDR3nt: TGTGCCAGCCGGACAGGCTCCAATCAGCCCCAGCATTTT
d_gene: TRBD1
v_gene: TRBV28
abundance: NA
j_gene: TRBJ1-5

CDR3aa: CASSRDSVYEQYF
CDR3nt: TGCGCCAGCAGCAGGGACAGTGTCTACGAGCAGTACTTC
d_gene: TRBD1
v_gene: TRBV5-1
abundance: NA
j_gene: TRBJ2-7

CDR3aa: CASSESPGANGLTF
CDR3nt: TGTGCCAGCAGTGAATCCCCAGGGGCCAACGGCCTGACTTTC
d_gene: NA
v_gene: TRBV2
abundance: once
j_gene: TRBJ2-6

CDR3aa: CATSRDPPGEGETQYF
CDR3nt: TGTGCCACCAGCAGAGATCCACCGGGAGAGGGGGAGACCCAGTACTTC
d_gene: NA
v_gene: TRBV15
abundance: NA
j_gene: TRBJ2-5